The 15 T cell receptor beta chains listed next were all sequenced from one sample in a study of OX40 agonist ivuxolimab in advanced cancers. Sequenced by immunoSEQ multiplex PCR; TCRdb stores in-frame clones only, minus some. This table has some 82,000 clones, just over 85% appearing once. The sequencing here drew on CD4+ or CD8+ T cells sorted from blood, taken in a trial of the OX40 agonist ivuxolimab. The receptors were gathered from an adult with an advanced solid tumor such as melanoma, head and neck, liver or kidney cancer.

The genes are TRBV29-1 and TRBJ2-1, with TRBD2 matching 9 bases. The V and J ends lost 4 bases and 7 bases, in that order; junction bases with no gene match: 8. Germline V gives CDR1 SQVTM, CDR2 ANQGSEA. The CDR3 has 14 amino acids. The CDR3 reads CSVAAGGYSNEQFF. Here the CDR3 DNA reads TGCAGCGTTGCCGCGGGAGGGTATAGTAATGAGCAGTTCTTC.

The chain joins TRBV7-3 to TRBJ2-6; 7 bases line up with TRBD1. Trimming removed 2 bases from V and 6 bases from J; junction bases left unmatched: 4. This CDR3 is built from 15 residues. CDR1 SGHTA and CDR2 FQGTGA come from the germline V gene. In nucleotides, the CDR3 is TGTGCCAGCAGCTTACCTCAGGGGGAGGCCAACGTCCTGACTTTC. Translating gives CASSLPQGEANVLTF.

This chain joins TRBV28 and TRBJ2-2; D gene ambiguous. Germline CDR1 and CDR2: MDHEN and SYDVKM. CDR3 size: 13 residues. V shed 5 bases and J shed 3 bases, with 7 bases lying between them. The CDR3 sequence: CASSPQYTGELFF. CDR3 DNA sequence: TGTGCCAGCAGTCCGCAGTACACCGGGGAGCTGTTTTTT.

V and J are TRBV30 and TRBJ2-7; 8 positions agree with TRBD2. Germline assignment: CDR1 GTSNPN and CDR2 SVGIG (reference sequence). The trim removed 0 bases at V and 3 bases at J, leaving 28 bases unmatched. This CDR3 has 22 residues. The DNA of the CDR3 is TGTGCCTGGAGTGTACTGCAATCATGGGCAGGGTTTAAGGCGGGAGGTAACTACGAGCAGTACTTC. Amino acids: CAWSVLQSWAGFKAGGNYEQYF.

This chain joins TRBV19 and TRBJ2-2, with D maybe TRBD2 (5 bases). V was cut by 3 bases and J by 6 bases, with 11 bases left in between. The germline V gene encodes CDR1 LNHDA and CDR2 SQIVND (reference sequence). The CDR3 runs 14 residues. The CDR3, as DNA: TGTGCCAGTAGTATTTCGGGATCTCCCGGGGAGCTGTTTTTT. Its protein is CASSISGSPGELFF.

V gene TRBV7-2 combines with J gene TRBJ2-1; D may be TRBD2 (6 bases). The CDR3 spans 15 residues. Germline CDR1 SGHTA, CDR2 FQGNSA. V was clipped by 5 bases and J by 4 bases, with 15 bases between them. The CDR3 loop is CASSRTAGKYNEQFF. In DNA form, the CDR3 reads TGTGCCAGCAGCCGTACAGCGGGTAAGTACAATGAGCAGTTCTTC.

The CDR3 DNA reads as TGTGCCAGCACCCCCCCACAGGGGAGCGAGCAGTACTTC. Its protein is CASTPPQGSEQYF. The chain employs TRBV6-5 and TRBJ2-7, with TRBD1 matching over 7 bases. The germline V gene encodes CDR1 MNHEY and CDR2 SVGAGI. V lost 7 bases to trimming and J lost 6 bases; unmatched junction nucleotides: 9. CDR3 length: 13 amino acids.

This chain links TRBV7-2 with TRBJ1-1; 7 bases match TRBD1. Germline values: CDR1 SGHTA, CDR2 FQGNSA. The length of the CDR3 is 13 residues. V lost 5 bases, J lost 5 bases, and 5 bases stayed unmatched. Written as DNA, the CDR3 is TGTGCCAGCAGCGCCACAGGGGAGACTGAAGCTTTCTTT. Its translation is CASSATGETEAFF.

V usage is TRBV5-6 and J usage is TRBJ2-4, with TRBD1 matching 7 bases. From germline, CDR1 is SGHDT and CDR2 YYEEEE. The length of the CDR3 is 14 residues. V shed 3 bases, J shed 5 bases, and the junction held 5 bases outside the gene matches. The CDR3 DNA is TGTGCCAGCAGCTCCGGGACAGTACAAAACATTCAGTACTTC. This sequence encodes CASSSGTVQNIQYF.

The chain is built from TRBV10-2 and TRBJ2-7, with D unclear. Germline V gene sequence: CDR1 WSHSY, CDR2 SAAADI. V lost 8 bases and J lost 0, with 14 bases in between. This CDR3 comprises 14 residues. The CDR3 protein is CASSLRQSSYEQYF. CDR3 coding DNA: TGCGCCAGCTCTCTACGGCAGAGCTCCTACGAGCAGTACTTC.

The chain recombines TRBV5-1 with TRBJ2-5; possibly TRBD1 for D (5 bases). Deletions cut 1 base from V and 3 bases from J, with 13 bases between. The CDR3 covers 15 residues. Looked up from germline, CDR1 is SGHRS and CDR2 is YFSETQ. CDR3 sequence (DNA): TGCGCCAGCAGCTTGAAACTGGCAGGGAAAGAGACCCAGTACTTC. Its translation: CASSLKLAGKETQYF.

The rearrangement joins TRBV4-3 to TRBJ2-7; TRBD1 or TRBD2 may be the D gene (5 bases each). The CDR3 covers 15 residues. The germline V and J ends were trimmed by 0 bases and 1 base, with 10 bases remaining between them. CDR1 and CDR2 from the germline V gene are LGHNA and YSLEER. CDR3 coding DNA: TGCGCCAGCAGCCAAGAGGGGGTGGGGTCCTACGAGCAGTACTTC. This gives the protein CASSQEGVGSYEQYF.

The rearrangement uses TRBV30 and TRBJ2-2; 12 nucleotides align to TRBD2. The CDR3 length is 15 residues. V shed 0 bases, J shed 7 bases, and the junction held 3 bases outside the gene matches. Germline assignment: CDR1 GTSNPN and CDR2 SVGIG (reference sequence). Here the CDR3 DNA reads TGTGCCTGGAGTGTACTAGCGGGAGGTATCGGGGAGCTGTTTTTT. Protein sequence: CAWSVLAGGIGELFF.

The chain uses TRBV14 and TRBJ2-7; D perhaps matches TRBD2 (6 bases). The germline gives CDR1 SGHDN, CDR2 FVKESK. The CDR3 has 13 residues. V shed 4 bases and J shed 3 bases, with 10 bases lying between them. The CDR3 loop is CASSRGSGYEQYF. CDR3 coding DNA: TGTGCCAGCAGCCGGGGTAGCGGCTACGAGCAGTACTTC.

V is TRBV5-4 and J is TRBJ2-3; 14 positions match TRBD2. Germline loops: CDR1 SGHNT, CDR2 YYREEE (reference sequence). The junction had 8 bases not matched to a gene; V was cut back by 4 bases and J by 1 base. This CDR3 is built from 18 residues. CDR3: CASSLGLAGGWGTDTQYF. The CDR3, as DNA: TGTGCCAGCAGCCTCGGACTAGCGGGAGGTTGGGGCACAGATACGCAGTATTTT.